The rows below give T cell receptor beta chains drawn from one sample of a study of beta chain features in type 1 diabetes. The repertoire was sequenced with immunoSEQ multiplex PCR; TCRdb's copy has only in-frame clones and lacks some. Of about 450,000 clones listed, 11% are singletons. The specimen sequenced was naive CD4+ T cells from blood. Receptors originate from a woman aged 18-29 years in good health. The CDR3 runs from the conserved cysteine through the conserved F or W. A D gene is named only where the DNA matches it firmly. Clone size is given for some rows only: seen once, a few or many times, or a class if the clone is expanded.

D: -
V: TRBV11-2
J: TRBJ2-1
size: few
DNA: TGTGCCAGCAGCTTAGAGAACAGGAATGAGCAGTTCTTC
CDR3: CASSLENRNEQFF

D: -
V: TRBV19
J: TRBJ2-1
size: few
DNA: TGTGCCAGTAGTATTGGGGGGAGAGCGTCAAGCAATGAGCAGTTCTTC
CDR3: CASSIGGRASSNEQFF

D: -
V: TRBV6-5
J: TRBJ2-5
size: few
DNA: TGTGCCAGCAGTTACGGTGGCCGCCCGGGAGAGACCCAGTACTTC
CDR3: CASSYGGRPGETQYF

D: TRBD2
V: TRBV4-3
J: TRBJ2-2
size: few
DNA: TGCGCCAGCAGCCAAGTGTCGGGAGGGAGAGGCGGGGAGCTGTTTTTT
CDR3: CASSQVSGGRGGELFF

D: -
V: TRBV6-5
J: TRBJ2-7
size: -
DNA: TGTGCCAGCAGTAGTGTGGCGGCTGAGTACTTC
CDR3: CASSSVAAEYF

D: -
V: TRBV15
J: TRBJ2-3
size: few
DNA: TGTGCCACCAGCAGAGCCCCGCGCCCGAGGGGCGATACGCAGTATTTT
CDR3: CATSRAPRPRGDTQYF

D: -
V: TRBV30
J: TRBJ2-5
size: few
DNA: TGTGCCTGGAGTGCCTGGAGGGGGGGAGAGACCCAGTACTTC
CDR3: CAWSAWRGGETQYF

D: -
V: TRBV15
J: TRBJ1-6
size: -
DNA: TGTGCCACCAGCAGAGACTACAGGGATTCACCCCTCCACTTT
CDR3: CATSRDYRDSPLHF

D: TRBD1
V: TRBV7-6
J: TRBJ1-1
size: -
DNA: TGTGCCAGCAGCTCGATACAGGGGAGGGTCGCTGAAGCTTTCTTT
CDR3: CASSSIQGRVAEAFF

D: -
V: TRBV23-1
J: TRBJ2-7
size: few
DNA: TGCGCCAGCAGTCCCGTGGGGGGCAGCGACGAGCAGTACTTC
CDR3: CASSPVGGSDEQYF

D: -
V: TRBV7-9
J: TRBJ2-1
size: -
DNA: TGTGCCAGCAGCTTAACGCTAGTAGCCCAAGGTCGTGAGCAGTTCTTC
CDR3: CASSLTLVAQGREQFF

D: -
V: TRBV7-2
J: TRBJ2-7
size: -
DNA: TGTGCCAGCAGCGCCCGACCAGGGACCTACGAGCAGTACTTC
CDR3: CASSARPGTYEQYF

D: -
V: TRBV7-9
J: TRBJ2-5
size: -
DNA: TGTGCCAGCAGCTTGGGGGGACAAGAGACCCAGTACTTC
CDR3: CASSLGGQETQYF

D: TRBD1
V: TRBV18
J: TRBJ1-1
size: -
DNA: TGTGCCAGCTCACCCGACAGGGTACTTATAACTGAAGCTTTCTTT
CDR3: CASSPDRVLITEAFF

D: TRBD2
V: TRBV18
J: TRBJ2-1
size: -
DNA: TGTGCCAGCTCCCCTTCAGGCGGGAGCACCTACAATGAGCAGTTCTTC
CDR3: CASSPSGGSTYNEQFF

D: -
V: TRBV7-9
J: TRBJ2-3
size: -
DNA: TGTGCCAGCAGCTTCCCAGTCTCACCAAATACGCAGTATTTT
CDR3: CASSFPVSPNTQYF

D: -
V: TRBV29-1
J: TRBJ1-6
size: -
DNA: TGCAGCGTTCGCCCACGTGCCGATTCACCCCTCCACTTT
CDR3: CSVRPRADSPLHF

D: TRBD2
V: TRBV7-8
J: TRBJ2-3
size: few
DNA: TGTGCCAGCAGCTTAGCGAAGGTCGGGACTAGCGACACAGATACGCAGTATTTT
CDR3: CASSLAKVGTSDTDTQYF

D: TRBD2
V: TRBV25-1
J: TRBJ2-5
size: few
DNA: TGTGCCAGCTCGACGGTCGGGAGGGAAGAGACCCAGTACTTC
CDR3: CASSTVGREETQYF

D: -
V: TRBV6-6
J: TRBJ2-2
size: -
DNA: TGTGCCAGCAGACCTAGCGTGGAGGGCACCGGGGAGCTGTTTTTT
CDR3: CASRPSVEGTGELFF

D: TRBD2
V: TRBV5-6
J: TRBJ2-3
size: -
DNA: TGTGCCAGCAGCTTTAGCGGGAGGGCCACAGATACGCAGTATTTT
CDR3: CASSFSGRATDTQYF

D: -
V: TRBV6-6
J: TRBJ1-1
size: few
DNA: TGTGCCAGCTCCCCTGGGTTTGGCACTGAAGCTTTCTTT
CDR3: CASSPGFGTEAFF

D: -
V: TRBV5-1
J: TRBJ2-1
size: -
DNA: TGCGCCAGCAGCGTGCAGGCAACCTCCTACAATGAGCAGTTCTTC
CDR3: CASSVQATSYNEQFF

D: -
V: TRBV5-1
J: TRBJ2-7
size: -
DNA: TGCGCCAGCAGCTTGGAATCTCCCCCCCGAAAGCGTGCCCTCTACGAGCAGTACTTC
CDR3: CASSLESPPRKRALYEQYF

D: TRBD1
V: TRBV7-9
J: TRBJ2-4
size: -
DNA: TGTGCCAGCAGCTTCCTCCCGGGACAGGGGGCTGTTCTGGACATTCAGTACTTC
CDR3: CASSFLPGQGAVLDIQYF

D: -
V: TRBV7-9
J: TRBJ1-2
size: -
DNA: TGTGCCAGCAGCTTAACGACCTCGAGTGACTACACCTTC
CDR3: CASSLTTSSDYTF

D: -
V: TRBV7-3
J: TRBJ2-1
size: -
DNA: TGTGCCAGCAGCTTAATATGGGACGGAGAGCAGTTCTTC
CDR3: CASSLIWDGEQFF

D: TRBD1
V: TRBV7-9
J: TRBJ1-2
size: few
DNA: TGTGCCAGCAGCCTGGGACAGGGTTATGGCTACACCTTC
CDR3: CASSLGQGYGYTF

D: TRBD1
V: TRBV29-1
J: TRBJ1-3
size: few
DNA: TGCAGCGCGGGCCCAGGGGGCTCTGGAAACACCATATATTTT
CDR3: CSAGPGGSGNTIYF

D: TRBD1
V: TRBV7-9
J: TRBJ1-2
size: few
DNA: TGTGCCAGCACCCCGACGCAGGGGGTTGGCTACACCTTC
CDR3: CASTPTQGVGYTF

D: -
V: TRBV4-3
J: TRBJ2-1
size: -
DNA: TGCGCCAGCAGCCAAGCTTACCGGGGCGGGCAGTTCTTC
CDR3: CASSQAYRGGQFF

D: TRBD1
V: TRBV13
J: TRBJ2-7
size: -
DNA: TGTGCCAGCAGCTGGGGGACAGGGGGCGGCTACGAGCAGTACTTC
CDR3: CASSWGTGGGYEQYF

D: -
V: TRBV9
J: TRBJ1-1
size: -
DNA: TGTGCCAGCAGCGTTTCGTACGTTCCGACTGAAGCTTTCTTT
CDR3: CASSVSYVPTEAFF

D: TRBD2
V: TRBV15
J: TRBJ2-1
size: few
DNA: TGTGCCACCAGCATCCGGAGCGGGGGCTACAATGAGCAGTTCTTC
CDR3: CATSIRSGGYNEQFF

D: TRBD2
V: TRBV7-9
J: TRBJ2-7
size: once
DNA: TGTGCCAGCAGCCCAAGACTAGCGGGCCTCTACGAGCAGTACTTC
CDR3: CASSPRLAGLYEQYF

D: -
V: TRBV18
J: TRBJ1-1
size: few
DNA: TGTGCCAGCGGGATGAACACTGAAGCTTTCTTT
CDR3: CASGMNTEAFF

D: -
V: TRBV2
J: TRBJ2-5
size: few
DNA: TGTGCCAGCAGTGCGACTAATCAAGAGACCCAGTACTTC
CDR3: CASSATNQETQYF

D: -
V: TRBV2
J: TRBJ2-3
size: -
DNA: TGTGCCAGCAGGGCCCCTAGAACAGATACGCAGTATTTT
CDR3: CASRAPRTDTQYF

D: -
V: TRBV5-4
J: TRBJ2-3
size: few
DNA: TGTGCCAGCAGCAGAACTAGCACAGATACGCAGTATTTT
CDR3: CASSRTSTDTQYF

D: -
V: TRBV20-1
J: TRBJ1-1
size: many
DNA: TGCAGTGCTAGGGGGAACACTGAAGCTTTCTTT
CDR3: CSARGNTEAFF

D: -
V: TRBV9
J: TRBJ2-3
size: -
DNA: TGTGCCAGCAGCGTAGCACGGGGGGCCACAGATACGCAGTATTTT
CDR3: CASSVARGATDTQYF

D: TRBD2
V: TRBV9
J: TRBJ2-7
size: few
DNA: TGTGCCAGCAGCGCGACTAGCGGCCCTACCTACGAGCAGTACTTC
CDR3: CASSATSGPTYEQYF

D: -
V: TRBV29-1
J: TRBJ2-3
size: few
DNA: TGCAGCGTTGAAGCCGGGTATGGAACAGATACGCAGTATTTT
CDR3: CSVEAGYGTDTQYF

D: -
V: TRBV27
J: TRBJ2-5
size: few
DNA: TGTGCCAGCAGTTCCCTTTTCCTCAAACGGGAGACCCAGTACTTC
CDR3: CASSSLFLKRETQYF

D: -
V: TRBV7-2
J: TRBJ2-3
size: -
DNA: TGTGCCGGCGGGAAGGTTGACACAGATACGCAGTATTTT
CDR3: CAGGKVDTDTQYF

D: -
V: TRBV5-6
J: TRBJ1-1
size: once
DNA: TGTGCCAGCAGCTTCACGAGGCTCGCGGACAGAGAAGCTTTCTTT
CDR3: CASSFTRLADREAFF

D: -
V: TRBV4-1
J: TRBJ1-2
size: few
DNA: TGCGCCAGCAGCCAAGGGCAGGAGTCGGGTGGCTACACCTTC
CDR3: CASSQGQESGGYTF

D: TRBD1
V: TRBV7-9
J: TRBJ1-1
size: few
DNA: TGTGCCAGCAGCTTACAGGGGGCAGTGAACACTGAAGCTTTCTTT
CDR3: CASSLQGAVNTEAFF

D: TRBD1
V: TRBV19
J: TRBJ2-1
size: few
DNA: TGTGCCAGTAGTTTACCGACAGGGCGGATGAACAATGAGCAGTTCTTC
CDR3: CASSLPTGRMNNEQFF

D: -
V: TRBV4-3
J: TRBJ2-2
size: -
DNA: TGCGCCAGCAGCCGGGGGAGTAATGCCGGGGAGCTGTTTTTT
CDR3: CASSRGSNAGELFF

D: -
V: TRBV4-2
J: TRBJ2-7
size: few
DNA: TGTGCCAGCAGCCAAGGTGGGGGGCTCGAGCAGTACTTC
CDR3: CASSQGGGLEQYF

D: TRBD2
V: TRBV9
J: TRBJ2-7
size: few
DNA: TGTGCCAGCAGCGTAGGGTGGCGGGAGGATTACTACGAGCAGTACTTC
CDR3: CASSVGWREDYYEQYF

D: TRBD1
V: TRBV5-6
J: TRBJ1-3
size: -
DNA: TGTGCCAGCAGCCTAGGACAGGCCTCTGGAAACACCATATATTTT
CDR3: CASSLGQASGNTIYF

D: TRBD2
V: TRBV30
J: TRBJ2-1
size: -
DNA: TGTGCCTGGAGTGGGGGATGGGCTAGCGGGAGTGGAAATGAGCAGTTCTTC
CDR3: CAWSGGWASGSGNEQFF

D: -
V: TRBV18
J: TRBJ2-1
size: few
DNA: TGTGCCAGCTCACCAGACCTCTACAATGAGCAGTTCTTC
CDR3: CASSPDLYNEQFF

D: TRBD1
V: TRBV6-6
J: TRBJ2-5
size: -
DNA: TGTGCCAGCATGCAGGGGGCTACCAATACCCAGTACTTC
CDR3: CASMQGATNTQYF

D: -
V: TRBV28
J: TRBJ1-2
size: -
DNA: TGTGCCATCCCGGACAGACTGCGTGGCTACACCTTC
CDR3: CAIPDRLRGYTF

D: -
V: TRBV7-6
J: TRBJ2-3
size: -
DNA: TGTGCCAGCAGCTCGGCCCGGGCGCAGTATTTT
CDR3: CASSSARAQYF

D: TRBD2
V: TRBV7-2
J: TRBJ2-1
size: few
DNA: TGTGCCAGCAGCTTCGGGACTAGCGACAATGAGCAGTTCTTC
CDR3: CASSFGTSDNEQFF